This T cell receptor (beta chain) emerged from a study of T cell responses to AZD1222 COVID-19 vaccine. Study conclusions and caveats: Clonal diversity was possibly underestimated, and white British individuals and females predominated among donors.

V was trimmed by 0 bases and J by 4 bases, leaving 6 bases between them. CDR1 MNHEY and CDR2 SVGAGI come from the germline V gene. CDR3 length: 13 amino acids. With regard to this clone: Its target is not known.

Sequencing was performed with immunoSEQ multiplex PCR; in TCRdb, only in-frame clones are kept and a portion is missing. This sample has about 110,000 clones, with roughly 90% found just once. The clonotype comes from an adult who received the AZD1222 COVID-19 vaccine. The chain combines TRBV6-5 with TRBJ1-2, with D unresolved. Sequencing used peripheral blood, obtained 28 days after the second AZD1222 dose. This CDR3 reads CASSYSIGYGYTF. In DNA, the CDR3 is TGTGCCAGCAGTTACTCGATCGGCTATGGCTACACCTTC.